These 27 T cell receptor beta chains came from one sample sequenced in a study of T-cell memory formation after mild COVID-19. TCRdb passed the 5' RACE reads through MiXCR, listing each CDR3 protein once. In the table there are 250,000 to 350,000 distinct CDR3 sequences, more than 13% of which are singletons. Sample: PBMCs or a T cell subset sorted from them (not recorded which). Source of these receptors: a man aged 18 to 30 who had mild COVID-19 (a few samples of this study predate the infection). Cell type and time point are not known.

In its sample, this clonotype was seen a few times. V and J are TRBV4-1 and TRBJ2-3; no definite D call. The CDR3 is 15 amino acids. V lost 0 bases and J lost 2, with 9 bases in between. CDR1 MGHRA and CDR2 YSYEKL come from the germline V gene. The CDR3 sequence is CASSQDRHHTDTQYF. The CDR3 DNA is TGCGCCAGCAGCCAAGACAGGCACCACACAGATACGCAGTATTTT.

The chain links TRBV11-3 to TRBJ2-1; the match to TRBD2 covers 12 bases. V gave up 0 bases and J gave up 9 bases; unmatched junction bases: 6. CDR3 length: 16 residues. CDR1 is SGHNT, CDR2 YENEEA, per germline. CDR3 DNA: TGTGCCAGCAGCTTAGATGCTAGCGGGGGGGCGGGTGAGCAGTTCTTC. It yields the protein CASSLDASGGAGEQFF.

In this sample, this clonotype turned up a few times. A much larger clone sits a single nucleotide away, making a read error possible. J is TRBJ1-2 and V is TRBV24-1; 8 bases line up with TRBD1. The CDR3 runs to 15 residues. The germline V gene encodes CDR1 KGHDR and CDR2 SFDVKD. With V trimmed by 5 bases and J by 6 bases, 10 bases remained unmatched. CDR3 sequence: CATSAWTGSDHGYTF. CDR3 sequence (DNA): TGTGCCACCAGTGCCTGGACAGGGTCCGACCATGGCTACACCTTC.

This clonotype was seen a few times. The DNA for the CDR3 is TGTGCCAGCAGTTCGGGGCGACTATTCTACACCTTC. This gives the protein CASSSGRLFYTF. V and J are TRBV27 and TRBJ1-2; tentative D call: TRBD1 (5 bases). From germline, CDR1 is MNHEY and CDR2 SMNVEV (reference sequence). V shed 4 bases and J shed 10 bases, with 13 bases lying between them. CDR3 length: 12 residues.

This clonotype was seen a handful of times. The rearrangement uses TRBV14 and TRBJ2-3; D not resolved. This CDR3 spans 15 amino acids. Trimming stripped 0 bases from V and 2 bases from J, with 9 bases between. Germline loops: CDR1 SGHDN, CDR2 FVKESK. The CDR3, as DNA: TGTGCCAGCAGCCAAGAGACACTTTACACAGATACGCAGTATTTT. Amino acid sequence: CASSQETLYTDTQYF.

This clonotype has more than one count but fewer than ten. The chain links TRBV29-1 to TRBJ2-7; D is possibly TRBD2 (5 bases). V was pared by 7 bases and J by 2 bases, with 15 bases between. The CDR3 has 13 amino acids. Per the germline V gene, CDR1 is SQVTM and CDR2 is ANQGSEA. CDR3 sequence reads: CSASKSPPYEQYF. CDR3 sequence (DNA): TGCAGCGCTAGCAAGTCTCCGCCCTACGAGCAGTACTTC.

The rearrangement joins TRBV7-2 to TRBJ1-2; D is unclear. Trimming took off 2 bases at V and 7 bases at J, with 2 bases between the two ends. This CDR3 region has 10 residues. CDR1 SGHTA and CDR2 FQGNSA come from the germline V gene. The CDR3 coding sequence is TGTGCCAGCAGCTTATTTGGCTACACCTTC. Translation: CASSLFGYTF.

The rearrangement links TRBV29-1 to TRBJ2-5; D tentatively reads TRBD1 or TRBD2 (6 bases each). This CDR3 has 13 residues. Germline CDR1 SQVTM, CDR2 ANQGSEA. V was pared by 1 base and J by 4 bases, with 10 bases between. CDR3 in DNA: TGCAGCGTTGAAGCGGGGGCCCCAGAGACCCAGTACTTC. Protein sequence: CSVEAGAPETQYF.

The rearrangement joins TRBV7-9 to TRBJ1-2, with TRBD1 as a possible D gene (6 bases). Trimming cost V 2 bases and J 4 bases, with 14 bases left between them. CDR1 and CDR2 (germline): SEHNR, FQNEAQ (reference sequence). The CDR3 runs to 15 residues. The CDR3 spells CASSLIGRGGYGYTF. CDR3 in DNA: TGTGCCAGCAGCTTAATTGGCAGGGGAGGCTATGGCTACACCTTC.

This clonotype has just a few counts. The chain combines TRBV6-2 or TRBV6-3 with TRBJ1-1; no firm D call. This CDR3 has 12 residues. Trimming shortened V by 6 bases and J by 7 bases, and 12 bases separated the two germline ends. CDR1 and CDR2 (germline): MNHEY, SVGEGT. The CDR3 nucleotides are TGTGCCAGCAGGGACGGGCCAGTTGAAGCTTTCTTT. This encodes CASRDGPVEAFF.

The chain recombines TRBV27 with TRBJ2-6; the D gene is possibly TRBD1 (5 bases). The CDR3 length is 16 residues. V was cut by 5 bases and J by 4 bases, with 15 bases left in between. Per the germline V gene, CDR1 is MNHEY and CDR2 is SMNVEV (reference sequence). Written as DNA, the CDR3 is TGTGCCAGCAGTCCGACAGATTTGGGAGGGGCCAACGTCCTGACTTTC. This sequence encodes CASSPTDLGGANVLTF.

In its sample, this clonotype was seen many times. The chain has TRBV4-1 and TRBJ1-5, with D uncertain. V was clipped by 0 bases and J by 0 bases, with 12 bases between them. Germline V gene lookup returns CDR1 MGHRA and CDR2 YSYEKL. This CDR3 is 17 amino acids long. The CDR3: CASSQDFRRDSNQPQHF. CDR3 DNA sequence: TGCGCCAGCAGCCAAGATTTTCGTCGGGATAGCAATCAGCCCCAGCATTTT.

The chain joins TRBV2 to TRBJ2-7; TRBD1 agrees at 8 bases. CDR1 and CDR2 from the germline V gene are SNHLY and FYNNEI. The J segment lost 6 bases and the V segment lost 5 bases, leaving 9 bases of the junction unmatched. The CDR3 is 14 residues long. The DNA of the CDR3 is TGTGCCAGCAGTCTGGACAGGGAAGGCCTCGAGCAGTACTTC. It translates to CASSLDREGLEQYF.

J is TRBJ1-2 and V is TRBV12-3 or TRBV12-4, with D unresolved. The CDR3 is 14 residues long. Trimming left V 1 base short and J 5 bases short, with 11 bases between. CDR3: CASSLGGSRYGYTF. The DNA of the CDR3 is TGTGCCAGCAGTTTAGGTGGGAGTCGGTATGGCTACACCTTC.

In its sample, this clonotype was seen a few times. This chain connects TRBV7-6 to TRBJ1-6; D call uncertain. V was pared by 1 base and J by 7 bases, with 20 bases between. The CDR3 loop spans 18 amino acids. The germline gives CDR1 SGHVS, CDR2 FNYEAQ. The CDR3: CASSLVWRSADSNSPLHF. The CDR3 region has the DNA TGTGCCAGCAGCTTAGTCTGGCGTTCGGCAGACTCAAATTCACCCCTCCACTTT.

This clonotype has a handful of counts. The genes are TRBV4-2 and TRBJ1-6; D is uncertain. The CDR3 has 14 residues. V lost 1 base and J 11 bases, leaving 12 bases between the germline ends. Germline V gene data show CDR1 as LGHNA and CDR2 as YNFKEQ. The CDR3 region has the DNA TGTGCCAGCAGCCAAGCAGGCGGGGATGCACCCCTCCACTTT. Its translation: CASSQAGGDAPLHF.

This chain uses TRBV6-2 or TRBV6-3 with TRBJ2-7, with 7 bases lining up with TRBD2. Trimming took 6 bases from V and 7 from J; bases not matched to a gene: 9. The CDR3 has 13 residues. From germline, CDR1 is MNHEY and CDR2 SVGEGT. The CDR3 sequence: CASSLSGFGEQYV. The CDR3 DNA reads TGTGCCAGCAGCCTTAGCGGGTTCGGGGAGCAGTACGTC.

The chain links TRBV11-2 to TRBJ2-2; either TRBD1 or TRBD2 may supply D (5 bases each). The CDR3 is 15 amino acids. Between the trimmed V and J ends, which lost 5 bases and 7 bases, there was a span of 17 bases. Per the germline V gene, CDR1 is SGHAT and CDR2 is FQNNGV. In DNA, the CDR3 is TGTGCCAGCAGCATGGGGCCGGGGCAAAGCGGGGAGCTGTTTTTT. This gives the protein CASSMGPGQSGELFF.

The J gene is TRBJ1-3, the V gene TRBV28; D not resolved. V was cut by 6 bases and J by 0 bases, with 12 bases left in between. Germline CDR1 MDHEN, CDR2 SYDVKM. The CDR3 totals 15 residues. DNA of the CDR3: TGTGCCAGCAGACGACGGACCCACTCTGGAAACACCATATATTTT. This sequence encodes CASRRRTHSGNTIYF.

The chain employs TRBV7-6 and TRBJ2-5, with D possibly matching TRBD1 (6 bases). Per the germline V gene, CDR1 is SGHVS and CDR2 is FNYEAQ. This CDR3 contains 12 residues. The V gene lost 8 bases and the J gene lost 0 bases, with 7 bases spanning the gap. The CDR3 coding sequence is TGTGCCAGCGGGGACAACCAAGAGACCCAGTACTTC. Translation gives CASGDNQETQYF.

This sequence joins TRBV7-3 and TRBJ1-4; 7 nucleotides line up with TRBD1. Per the germline V gene, CDR1 is SGHTA and CDR2 is FQGTGA. V was clipped by 5 bases and J by 8 bases; unmatched bases: 8. This CDR3 region has 14 residues. The CDR3, as DNA: TGTGCCAGCAGCCCGACAGGGAATGGGGAAAAACTGTTTTTT. It encodes CASSPTGNGEKLFF.

This clonotype was counted a few times. V is TRBV12-3 or TRBV12-4 and J is TRBJ2-5; possibly TRBD1 for D (6 bases). The germline V and J ends were trimmed by 5 bases and 7 bases, with 17 bases remaining between them. There are 14 residues in the CDR3. In DNA form, the CDR3 reads TGTGCCAGCAGTATTAATACAGGGATAGGGACCCAGTACTTC. This sequence encodes CASSINTGIGTQYF.

The V gene is TRBV12-3 or TRBV12-4, the J gene TRBJ2-1, with D uncertain. The CDR3 sequence is 12 residues long. V was cut by 2 bases and J by 5 bases, with 4 bases left in between. The CDR3 nucleotides are TGTGCCAGCAGTTTATCCAACAATGAGCAGTTCTTC. It yields the protein CASSLSNNEQFF.

This clonotype occurred many times. As DNA, the CDR3 is TGTGCCAGCAGCTTAGTATCGAACACCGGGGAGCTGTTTTTT. This codes for CASSLVSNTGELFF. The chain uses TRBV11-2 and TRBJ2-2; D is uncertain. Per germline, CDR1 SGHAT and CDR2 FQNNGV. CDR3 length: 14 amino acids. The V and J ends lost 1 base and 0 bases respectively, with 3 bases between them.

The gene calls are TRBV11-2 and TRBJ1-1, with D possibly TRBD1 on 5 matching bases. The CDR3 sequence is 16 residues long. Germline loops: CDR1 SGHAT, CDR2 FQNNGV. Trimming removed 2 bases at V and 1 base at J, with 14 bases between. The CDR3 spells CASSLTGDLKNTEAFF. Written as DNA, the CDR3 is TGTGCCAGCAGCTTAACCGGGGACCTCAAGAACACTGAAGCTTTCTTT.

This clonotype has more than one count but fewer than ten. The chain carries TRBV6-2 or TRBV6-3 and TRBJ2-2; no definite D call. Germline CDR1 reads MNHEY; CDR2 reads SVGEGT. This CDR3 spans 17 amino acids. The V end lost 5 bases, the J end lost 0 bases, and 16 bases lay between the germline ends. CDR3 amino acids: CASSPRPHKTNTGELFF. CDR3 DNA: TGTGCCAGCAGTCCACGCCCTCACAAGACGAACACCGGGGAGCTGTTTTTT.

This clonotype was observed many times. J is TRBJ1-4 and V is TRBV4-1, with TRBD1 identical over 7 bases. J lost 6 bases, V lost 4 bases, and 8 bases had no gene match. Germline CDR1 MGHRA, CDR2 YSYEKL. CDR3 length equals 15 residues. The CDR3 nucleotides read TGCGCCAGCAGCCGATTTCAGGGGGTAGATGAAAAACTGTTTTTT. Translated: CASSRFQGVDEKLFF.